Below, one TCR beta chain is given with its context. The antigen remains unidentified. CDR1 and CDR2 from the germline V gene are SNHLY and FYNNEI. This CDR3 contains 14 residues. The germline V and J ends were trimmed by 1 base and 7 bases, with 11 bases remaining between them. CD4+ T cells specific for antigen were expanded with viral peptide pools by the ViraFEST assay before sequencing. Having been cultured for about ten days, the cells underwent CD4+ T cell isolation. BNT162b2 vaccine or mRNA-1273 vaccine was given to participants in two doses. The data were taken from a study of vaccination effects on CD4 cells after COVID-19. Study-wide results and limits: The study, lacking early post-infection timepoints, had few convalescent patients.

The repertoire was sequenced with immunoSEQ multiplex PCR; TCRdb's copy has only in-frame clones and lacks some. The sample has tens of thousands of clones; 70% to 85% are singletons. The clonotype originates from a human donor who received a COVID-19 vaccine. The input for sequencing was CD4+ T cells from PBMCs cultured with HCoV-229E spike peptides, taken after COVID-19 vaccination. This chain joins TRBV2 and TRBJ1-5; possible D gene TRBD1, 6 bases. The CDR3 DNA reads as TGTGCCAGCAGTGAAGTTGGGGGGGCGCAGCCCCAGCATTTT. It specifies CASSEVGGAQPQHF.